This TCR beta chain derives from a study of T cells in Graves' hyperthyroidism and ophthalmopathy. The germline V and J ends were trimmed by 7 bases and 3 bases, with 13 bases remaining between them. The CDR3 runs 13 residues. Germline CDR1 is LGHNT and CDR2 is FRNRAP. The investigators amplified TCR beta CDR3 regions from RNA transcripts. The HTBI set primed first-round TCR CDR3 RT-PCR. TCRdb ran MiXCR on the multiplex PCR reads and lists one entry per CDR3 protein. The table has 550,000 to 800,000 distinct CDR3 sequences, roughly 15% seen once. The sample taken for sequencing was blood. This chain links TRBV12-5 with TRBJ2-7; TRBD1 might be the D (6 bases). This TCR derives from a man aged 18 to 30 with Graves' hyperthyroidism. This chain's CDR3 is CASAPTGNYEQYF. DNA for the CDR3: TGTGCTAGTGCTCCAACAGGGAACTACGAGCAGTACTTC.